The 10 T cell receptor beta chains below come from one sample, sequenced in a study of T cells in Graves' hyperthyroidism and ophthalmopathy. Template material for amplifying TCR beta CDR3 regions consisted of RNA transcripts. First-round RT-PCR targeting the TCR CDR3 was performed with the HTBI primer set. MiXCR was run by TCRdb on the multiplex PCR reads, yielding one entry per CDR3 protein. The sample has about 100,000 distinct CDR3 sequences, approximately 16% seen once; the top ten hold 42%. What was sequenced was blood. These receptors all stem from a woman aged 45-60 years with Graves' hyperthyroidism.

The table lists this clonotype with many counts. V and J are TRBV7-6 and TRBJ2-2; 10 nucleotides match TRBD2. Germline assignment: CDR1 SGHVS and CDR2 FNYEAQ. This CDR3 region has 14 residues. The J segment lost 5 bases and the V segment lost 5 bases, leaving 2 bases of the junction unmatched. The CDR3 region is CASSALAGTGELFF. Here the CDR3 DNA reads TGTGCCAGCAGCGCACTAGCGGGAACCGGGGAGCTGTTTTTT. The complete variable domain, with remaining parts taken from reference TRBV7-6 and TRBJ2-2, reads GAGVSQSPRYKVTKRGQDVALRCDPISGHVSLYWYRQALGQGPEFLTYFNYEAQQDKSGLPNDRFSAERPEGSISTLTIQRTEQRDSAMYRCASSALAGTGELFFGEGSRLTVL.

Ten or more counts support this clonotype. In DNA, the CDR3 is TGTGCCAGTAGAGGGTTGGGGAACACTGAAGCTTTCTTT. It encodes CASRGLGNTEAFF. The chain has TRBV25-1 and TRBJ1-1; D unclear. CDR1 and CDR2 from the germline V gene are MGHDK and SYGVNS. Trimming took off 9 bases at V and 1 base at J, with 12 bases between the two ends. The CDR3 has 13 residues.

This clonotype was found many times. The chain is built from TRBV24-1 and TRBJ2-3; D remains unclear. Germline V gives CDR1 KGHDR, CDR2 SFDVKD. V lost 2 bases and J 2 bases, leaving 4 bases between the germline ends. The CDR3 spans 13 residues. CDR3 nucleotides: TGTGCCACCAGTGATTCCAACACAGATACGCAGTATTTT. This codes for CATSDSNTDTQYF.

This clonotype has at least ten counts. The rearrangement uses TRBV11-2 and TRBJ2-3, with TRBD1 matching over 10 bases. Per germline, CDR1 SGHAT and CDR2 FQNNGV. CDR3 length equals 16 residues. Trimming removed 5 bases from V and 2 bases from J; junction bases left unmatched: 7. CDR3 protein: CASSRSGTGATDTQYF. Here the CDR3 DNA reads TGTGCCAGCAGCCGCTCCGGGACAGGGGCCACAGATACGCAGTATTTT.

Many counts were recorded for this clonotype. CDR3 region: CASSIIFGNTEAFF. DNA for the CDR3: TGTGCCAGTAGTATTATATTTGGGAACACTGAAGCTTTCTTT. The rearrangement links TRBV19 to TRBJ1-1; no clear D. This CDR3 is built from 14 residues. Deletions cut 3 bases from V and 1 base from J, with 9 bases between. The germline gives CDR1 LNHDA, CDR2 SQIVND (reference sequence).

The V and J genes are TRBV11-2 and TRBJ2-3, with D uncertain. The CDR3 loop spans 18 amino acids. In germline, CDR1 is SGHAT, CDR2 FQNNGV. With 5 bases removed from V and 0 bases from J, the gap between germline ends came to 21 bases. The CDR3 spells CASSPSRSGARSTDTQYF. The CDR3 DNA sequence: TGTGCCAGCAGCCCTAGTAGGTCTGGAGCTCGAAGCACAGATACGCAGTATTTT. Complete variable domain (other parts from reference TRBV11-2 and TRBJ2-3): EAGVAQSPRYKIIEKRQSVAFWCNPISGHATLYWYQQILGQGPKLLIQFQNNGVVDDSQLPKDRFSAERLKGVDSTLKIQPAKLEDSAVYLCASSPSRSGARSTDTQYFGPGTRLTVL.

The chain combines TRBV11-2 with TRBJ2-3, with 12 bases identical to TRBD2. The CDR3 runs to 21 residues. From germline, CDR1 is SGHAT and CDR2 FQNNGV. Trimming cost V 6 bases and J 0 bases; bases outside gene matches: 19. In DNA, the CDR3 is TGTGCCAGCAGTCTAAGAAGTTTTGGTTCAGGACTAGCGGGGAGCACAGATACGCAGTATTTT. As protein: CASSLRSFGSGLAGSTDTQYF.

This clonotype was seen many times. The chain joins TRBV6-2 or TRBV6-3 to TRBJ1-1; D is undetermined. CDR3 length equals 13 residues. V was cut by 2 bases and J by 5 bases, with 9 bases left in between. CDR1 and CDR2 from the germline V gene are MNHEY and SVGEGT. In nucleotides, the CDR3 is TGTGCCAGCAGTTACGGGATTTGGACTGAAGCTTTCTTT. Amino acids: CASSYGIWTEAFF.

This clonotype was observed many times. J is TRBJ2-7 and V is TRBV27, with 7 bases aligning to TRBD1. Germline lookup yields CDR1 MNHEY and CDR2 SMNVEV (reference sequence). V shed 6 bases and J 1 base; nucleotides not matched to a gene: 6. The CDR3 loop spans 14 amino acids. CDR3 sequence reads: CASSFQQGSYEQYF. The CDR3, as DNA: TGTGCCAGCAGCTTTCAACAGGGGTCCTACGAGCAGTACTTC.

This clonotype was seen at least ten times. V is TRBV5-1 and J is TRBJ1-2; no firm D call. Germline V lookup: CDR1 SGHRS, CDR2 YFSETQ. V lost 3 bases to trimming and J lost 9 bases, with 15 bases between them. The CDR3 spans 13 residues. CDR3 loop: CASSSLFGRSYTF. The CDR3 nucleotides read TGCGCCAGCAGCTCATTATTCGGCAGGAGCTACACCTTC.